The 23 T cell receptor beta chains below were found in one sample sequenced in a study of blood T cell repertoires in COVID-19. This table comes from immunoSEQ multiplex PCR, and its TCRdb copy is limited to in-frame clones, with some not included. Here the sample spans about 160,000 clones, approximately 84% being singletons. Sequenced sample: peripheral blood. These receptors were obtained from a woman older than 75 with acute or convalescent COVID-19.

In DNA, the CDR3 is TGTGCCAGCACTCAGGGGGCCTTAAACACTGAAGCTTTCTTT. Amino acids: CASTQGALNTEAFF. The rearrangement joins TRBV6-5 to TRBJ1-1, with 8 bases lining up with TRBD1. Trimming cost V 7 bases and J 2 bases; bases outside gene matches: 6. The CDR3 runs 14 residues. The germline gives CDR1 MNHEY, CDR2 SVGAGI.

The CDR3 loop is CASTSVPPRTGADEQYF. The CDR3 coding sequence is TGTGCCAGCACCTCCGTACCCCCACGAACAGGGGCGGACGAGCAGTACTTC. The chain has TRBV27 and TRBJ2-7, with TRBD1 matching 7 bases. V shed 7 bases and J 5 bases; nucleotides not matched to a gene: 20. The germline gives CDR1 MNHEY, CDR2 SMNVEV (reference sequence). The CDR3 extends over 17 amino acids.

This sequence joins TRBV13 and TRBJ1-1; 8 bases are shared with TRBD1. V was clipped by 3 bases and J by 1 base; unmatched bases: 1. CDR1 is PRHDT and CDR2 is FYEKMQ in the germline V gene (reference sequence). The CDR3 consists of 14 residues. For the CDR3, the DNA is TGTGCCAGCAGCTTGGACAGGGAGAACACTGAAGCTTTCTTT. Protein: CASSLDRENTEAFF.

This chain joins TRBV5-1 and TRBJ1-4; D is ambiguous. Germline assignment: CDR1 SGHRS and CDR2 YFSETQ. This CDR3 has 15 residues. The V gene lost 4 bases and the J gene lost 0 bases, with 10 bases spanning the gap. CDR3 coding DNA: TGCGCCAGCAGCGCGGGGAGTGCAACTAATGAAAAACTGTTTTTT. Its protein product is CASSAGSATNEKLFF.

This clone was seen once. V and J are TRBV2 and TRBJ1-4; D is ambiguous. The V end lost 6 bases, the J end lost 7 bases, and 18 bases lay between the germline ends. This CDR3 has 15 residues. Germline CDR1 reads SNHLY; CDR2 reads FYNNEI. The DNA for the CDR3 is TGTGCCAGCAGCGAGCGTAGGGAGTCGGGTGAAAAACTGTTTTTT. Protein sequence: CASSERRESGEKLFF.

The chain links TRBV19 to TRBJ1-2, with 9 positions matching TRBD1. Germline trimming cut 2 bases from V and 5 bases from J; bases unmatched to any gene: 9. Germline assignment: CDR1 LNHDA and CDR2 SQIVND (reference sequence). The CDR3 is made up of 16 amino acids. This CDR3 reads CASSITGGYSIYGYTF. The CDR3 DNA follows: TGTGCCAGTAGTATAACAGGGGGCTATTCTATTTATGGCTACACCTTC.

The V call is TRBV2, the J call TRBJ1-4, with D possibly matching TRBD1 (5 bases). Germline-derived CDR1 and CDR2 are SNHLY and FYNNEI. CDR3 length: 13 amino acids. V lost 2 bases and J lost 7, with 8 bases in between. In DNA, the CDR3 is TGTGCCAGCAGTGAACAGGGTTTTGAAAAACTGTTTTTT. Residues: CASSEQGFEKLFF.

This sequence joins TRBV13 and TRBJ2-7, with TRBD2 matching over 7 bases. Germline V gives CDR1 PRHDT, CDR2 FYEKMQ (reference sequence). The CDR3 extends over 13 amino acids. The V segment lost 4 bases and the J segment 0 bases; nucleotides outside the gene matches: 0. CDR3 bases: TGTGCCAGCAGCTGGGGGGGCTCCTACGAGCAGTACTTC. It is translated as CASSWGGSYEQYF.

CDR3 bases: TGTGCCAGCTCACTTAGCGGCCCGAACACTGAAGCTTTCTTT. It codes for CASSLSGPNTEAFF. This chain joins TRBV18 and TRBJ1-1, with D unresolved. The ends were cut back, 4 bases at V and 1 base at J, with 10 bases in the middle. This CDR3 comprises 14 residues. Germline V gene data show CDR1 as KGHSH and CDR2 as LQKENI.

V usage is TRBV7-2 and J usage is TRBJ2-5; 8 bases agree with TRBD2. After removal of 5 bases from V and 5 bases from J, the junction contained 7 bases not matched to a gene. This CDR3 region has 14 residues. Germline V gene lookup returns CDR1 SGHTA and CDR2 FQGNSA. The CDR3 region is CASSPGRETETQYF. The CDR3 DNA follows: TGTGCCAGCAGCCCCGGGAGGGAAACGGAGACCCAGTACTTC.

The chain couples TRBV4-1 to TRBJ2-1; 11 bases align to TRBD2. The junction had 21 bases not matched to a gene; V was cut back by 3 bases and J by 8 bases. This CDR3 is built from 20 residues. Germline CDR1 is MGHRA and CDR2 is YSYEKL. In DNA form, the CDR3 reads TGCGCCAGCAGCCAGCCGGGACTAGCGGACCTATCTATCGCCTGGGATGAGCAGTTCTTC. Protein: CASSQPGLADLSIAWDEQFF.

CDR3 in DNA: TGTGCCAGCTCACCACCTCTGGGTGGGGCCAAGGCGGATACGCAGTATTTT. It is translated as CASSPPLGGAKADTQYF. The chain couples TRBV18 to TRBJ2-3; tentatively, D is TRBD1 (5 bases). The germline V and J ends were trimmed by 0 bases and 6 bases, with 19 bases remaining between them. Germline V gene lookup returns CDR1 KGHSH and CDR2 LQKENI. The CDR3 totals 17 residues.

CDR3 region: CASSLMRGANQPQHF. The CDR3 region has the DNA TGTGCCAGCAGCTTAATGCGGGGTGCCAATCAGCCCCAGCATTTT. J is TRBJ1-5 and V is TRBV5-8, with no clear D. The length of the CDR3 is 15 residues. Germline V lookup: CDR1 SGHTS, CDR2 YDEGEE. Trimming left V 2 bases short and J 3 bases short, with 12 bases between. Based on the CDR3 plus reference TRBV5-8 and TRBJ1-5, the full variable domain is EAGVTQSPTHLIKTRGQQATLRCSPISGHTSVYWYQQALGLGLQFLLWYDEGEERNRGNFPPRFSGRQFPNYSSELNVNALELEDSALYLCASSLMRGANQPQHFGDGTRLSIL.

This sequence joins TRBV6-5 and TRBJ2-3; 8 positions agree with TRBD1. Germline V CDR1 and CDR2: MNHEY, SVGAGI. Losses at the gene ends were 8 bases for V and 4 bases for J; bases not matched to a gene: 5. The CDR3 consists of 13 residues. CDR3 sequence: CASGGQGADTQYF. CDR3 sequence (DNA): TGTGCCAGCGGAGGACAGGGCGCAGATACGCAGTATTTT.

This chain links TRBV5-1 with TRBJ2-3, with TRBD2 as a possible D gene (5 bases). The CDR3 totals 16 residues. Trimming removed 0 bases from V and 2 bases from J, with 13 bases in between. Germline loops: CDR1 SGHRS, CDR2 YFSETQ. CDR3 amino acids: CASSLAILADTDTQYF. The CDR3 DNA follows: TGCGCCAGCAGCTTGGCCATCCTAGCCGACACAGATACGCAGTATTTT.

This chain links TRBV2 with TRBJ2-1, with 13 positions matching TRBD2. CDR1 is SNHLY and CDR2 is FYNNEI in the germline V gene. After removal of 3 bases from V and 2 bases from J, the junction contained 7 bases not matched to a gene. The CDR3 covers 18 residues. CDR3: CASSELGLAGRTYNEQFF. The CDR3 DNA is TGTGCCAGCAGTGAGTTGGGACTAGCGGGAAGGACCTACAATGAGCAGTTCTTC.

The chain recombines TRBV5-6 with TRBJ1-6; D is uncertain. Trimming removed 3 bases from V and 8 bases from J, with 6 bases in between. In germline, CDR1 is SGHDT, CDR2 YYEEEE. CDR3 length equals 12 residues. CDR3 DNA sequence: TGTGCCAGCAGCTACGGGGATTCACCCCTCCACTTT. Protein sequence: CASSYGDSPLHF.

This clone was picked up one time. The rearrangement joins TRBV5-5 to TRBJ1-5; 8 bases align to TRBD1. V gave up 1 base and J gave up 9 bases; unmatched junction bases: 12. Germline CDR1 is SGHKS and CDR2 is YYEKEE (reference sequence). This CDR3 has 16 residues. CDR3 nucleotide sequence: TGTGCCAGCAGCTTGCGACAGGGGACCGTGGGTTGGCCCCAGCATTTT. Translating gives CASSLRQGTVGWPQHF.

This clone has a handful of counts. V and J are TRBV28 and TRBJ1-5, with TRBD1 matching over 8 bases. Germline V gene lookup returns CDR1 MDHEN and CDR2 SYDVKM. This CDR3 has 14 residues. J gave up 7 bases and V 5 bases, and 7 bases lay outside the gene matches. CDR3 sequence reads: CASSEQGGLQPQHF. CDR3 DNA: TGTGCCAGCAGTGAACAGGGGGGACTCCAGCCCCAGCATTTT.

The rearrangement uses TRBV28 and TRBJ2-7; the D is unclear. CDR1 is MDHEN and CDR2 is SYDVKM in the germline V gene. V was cut by 6 bases and J by 4 bases, with 10 bases left in between. The CDR3 covers 12 residues. CDR3 in DNA: TGTGCCAGCAGAACCCCGGGTTACGAGCAGTACTTC. Protein product: CASRTPGYEQYF.

The chain couples TRBV6-2 or TRBV6-3 to TRBJ2-3; the match to TRBD1 covers 7 bases. The germline CDR1 and CDR2 sequences are MNHEY and SVGEGT. After removal of 0 bases from V and 5 bases from J, the junction contained 5 bases not matched to a gene. The CDR3 runs to 15 residues. CDR3 sequence (DNA): TGTGCCAGCAGTTACTCGGCTGGGACAGTAGATACGCAGTATTTT. Its protein is CASSYSAGTVDTQYF.

This CDR3 is CSADGAGGGTEAFF. The CDR3 DNA reads as TGCAGCGCCGATGGGGCCGGTGGGGGGACTGAAGCTTTCTTT. This sequence joins TRBV29-1 and TRBJ1-1, with D possibly TRBD1 on 5 matching bases. This CDR3 is built from 14 residues. Germline CDR1 reads SQVTM; CDR2 reads ANQGSEA. V dropped 7 bases and J dropped 5 bases, with 20 bases sitting between them.

The rearrangement uses TRBV7-9 and TRBJ2-2; 7 bases line up with TRBD2. The CDR3 length is 16 residues. In germline, CDR1 is SEHNR, CDR2 FQNEAQ (reference sequence). Unmatched junction bases numbered 14, after V lost 8 bases and J lost 5 bases. CDR3 bases: TGTGCCAGCTGCGGGCGGGGAGGGGCCCTGACCGGGGAGCTGTTTTTT. Residues: CASCGRGGALTGELFF.